This record covers a single T cell receptor beta chain. V shed 5 bases, J shed 8 bases, and the junction held 14 bases outside the gene matches. CDR3 length: 16 residues. CDR1 SGHTA and CDR2 FQGNSA come from the germline V gene. These data belong to a study of blood T cell repertoires in COVID-19. About the research overall: The United States, Italy and Spain supplied acute and convalescent COVID-19 samples.

Authors' data handling: Nucleated cell number was recorded as an estimate derived from reference gene primer amplification. TCRdb's copy holds only in-frame clones and misses some; the assay was immunoSEQ multiplex PCR. V and J calls and clone size are given by that table; D and trimming were obtained from the DNA. The data hold about 150,000 clones, with about 89% observed a single time. The sequencing sample was made of peripheral blood. This chain uses TRBV7-2 with TRBJ1-4; TRBD1 matches at 7 bases. The TCR sequence derives from a man in his sixties with active or convalescent COVID-19. CDR3 nucleotides: TGTGCCAGCAGCCCTACGGGGGGGACAGCGGCGGAAAAACTGTTTTTT. Amino acid sequence: CASSPTGGTAAEKLFF.